A single sample gave rise to the 5 T cell receptor beta chains below, sequenced in a study of blood T cell repertoires in COVID-19. Sequencing used immunoSEQ multiplex PCR; TCRdb keeps in-frame clones, though not all of them. The sample has about 190,000 clones, 89% seen once. The sample consisted of peripheral blood. These receptors were taken from a man aged 40-55 years with acute or convalescent COVID-19.

CDR3 coding DNA: TGTGCCACCATCTCGGGAAGACAGGGGGCAACCGGGGAGCTGTTTTTT. Its translation is CATISGRQGATGELFF. The chain links TRBV15 to TRBJ2-2, with TRBD1 matching 10 bases. Germline CDR1 LNHNV, CDR2 YYDKDF (reference sequence). The trim removed 7 bases at V and 5 bases at J, leaving 10 bases unmatched. The CDR3 totals 16 residues.

The V and J genes are TRBV7-2 and TRBJ2-7; 8 positions match TRBD1. The length of the CDR3 is 14 residues. V lost 5 bases to trimming and J lost 3 bases; unmatched junction nucleotides: 6. Germline loops: CDR1 SGHTA, CDR2 FQGNSA. CDR3 in DNA: TGTGCCAGCAGCCTAAGGACAGGGTACTACGAGCAGTACTTC. Translating gives CASSLRTGYYEQYF.

This chain joins TRBV19 and TRBJ1-3, with TRBD1 matching 7 bases. CDR1 is LNHDA, CDR2 SQIVND, per germline (reference sequence). The CDR3 extends over 13 amino acids. J lost 3 bases, V lost 9 bases, and 5 bases had no gene match. In DNA form, the CDR3 reads TGTGCCAGCGGGACAGCTTTTGGAAACACCATATATTTT. The encoded protein is CASGTAFGNTIYF. Complete variable domain (other parts from reference TRBV19 and TRBJ1-3): DGGITQSPKYLFRKEGQNVTLSCEQNLNHDAMYWYRQDPGQGLRLIYYSQIVNDFQKGDIAEGYSVSREKKESFPLTVTSAQKNPTAFYLCASGTAFGNTIYFGEGSWLTVV.

The chain couples TRBV5-6 to TRBJ1-3; tentatively, D is TRBD1 (6 bases). The CDR3 is 14 residues long. V was pared by 2 bases and J by 7 bases, with 13 bases between. The germline V gene has CDR1 SGHDT and CDR2 YYEEEE. CDR3 nucleotide sequence: TGTGCCAGCAGCTTAATGGACAGAGTGAACACCATATATTTT. Its protein is CASSLMDRVNTIYF.

This clone was counted a single time. V is TRBV24-1 and J is TRBJ2-1; 7 bases agree with TRBD1. CDR1 is KGHDR, CDR2 SFDVKD, per germline. The CDR3 is made up of 14 amino acids. Trimming took 3 bases from V and 7 from J; bases not matched to a gene: 5. Here the CDR3 reads CATSDPRQGNEQFF. As DNA, the CDR3 is TGTGCCACCAGTGATCCAAGACAGGGAAATGAGCAGTTCTTC.